The clone carrying this T cell receptor beta chain has just a few counts. V gave up 3 bases and J gave up 7 bases; unmatched junction bases: 6. The germline gives CDR1 MNHNS, CDR2 SASEGT. The CDR3 length is 14 residues. Those enrolled, adults aged about 18 to 89 years, came from some 23 US areas. Categorization into cohorts depended on clinical history that participants reported. Recovered participants had two consecutive negative NP/OP PCR tests, healthcare professional clearance, or symptom resolution. This sample is part of a study of blood T cell repertoires in COVID-19. TCRdb's copy holds only in-frame clones and misses some; the assay was immunoSEQ multiplex PCR. The sample holds 170,000 or so clones; around 90% are singletons and the top ten take about 9.4%.

The sequence came from a woman aged 18 to 35 who had recovered from COVID-19. The material sequenced was PBMCs or T cells enriched from blood (not recorded which). The V call is TRBV6-1, the J call TRBJ2-1; the match to TRBD2 covers 7 bases. The CDR3 DNA reads TGTGCCAGCAGTGATAGGGAGGGCCTTAATGAGCAGTTCTTC. Its protein is CASSDREGLNEQFF.